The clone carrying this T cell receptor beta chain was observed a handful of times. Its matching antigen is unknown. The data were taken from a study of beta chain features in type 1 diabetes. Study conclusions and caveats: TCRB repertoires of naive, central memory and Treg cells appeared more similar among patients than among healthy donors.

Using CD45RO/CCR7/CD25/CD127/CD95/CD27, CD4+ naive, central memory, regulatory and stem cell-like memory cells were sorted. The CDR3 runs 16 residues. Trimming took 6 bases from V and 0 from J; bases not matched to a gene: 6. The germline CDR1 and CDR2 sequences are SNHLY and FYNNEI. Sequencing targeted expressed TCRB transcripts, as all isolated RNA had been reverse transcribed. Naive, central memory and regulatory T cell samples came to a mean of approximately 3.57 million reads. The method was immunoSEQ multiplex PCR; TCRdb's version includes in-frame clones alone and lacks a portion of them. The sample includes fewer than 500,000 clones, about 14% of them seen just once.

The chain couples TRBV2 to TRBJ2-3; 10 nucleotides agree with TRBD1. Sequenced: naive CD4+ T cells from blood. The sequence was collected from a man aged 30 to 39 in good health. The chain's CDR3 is CASSRGDRGSTDTQYF. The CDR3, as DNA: TGTGCCAGCAGCCGCGGGGACAGGGGAAGCACAGATACGCAGTATTTT.